This T cell receptor beta chain was obtained from a study of shared clonotypes between healthy human individuals. Overall study findings and caveats: Despite large depth, sorted-subset datasets appeared incompletely sequenced. The represented genetic and exposure-history diversity was limited by the small number of donors.

As to this clone: The antigen is undetermined.

V was pared by 3 bases and J by 5 bases, with 13 bases between. The CDR3 extends over 14 amino acids. Germline V gene sequence: CDR1 SEHNR, CDR2 FQNEAQ (reference sequence). Sequencing was performed with immunoSEQ multiplex PCR; in TCRdb, only in-frame clones are kept and a portion is missing. The data contain 2.3 million or so clones, approximately 93% of them singletons. This chain joins TRBV7-9 and TRBJ1-2, with TRBD1 as a possible D gene (5 bases). This clonotype was obtained from a man aged 18-30 years in good health. Some clones in this sample may be carry-over from other donors' samples. The specimen sequenced was naive CD4+ T cells from PBMCs. The sample's subset: CD45RA+ positively selected. CDR3 region: CASSFDGAFYGYTF. DNA of the CDR3: TGTGCCAGCAGCTTCGATGGGGCCTTTTATGGCTACACCTTC.